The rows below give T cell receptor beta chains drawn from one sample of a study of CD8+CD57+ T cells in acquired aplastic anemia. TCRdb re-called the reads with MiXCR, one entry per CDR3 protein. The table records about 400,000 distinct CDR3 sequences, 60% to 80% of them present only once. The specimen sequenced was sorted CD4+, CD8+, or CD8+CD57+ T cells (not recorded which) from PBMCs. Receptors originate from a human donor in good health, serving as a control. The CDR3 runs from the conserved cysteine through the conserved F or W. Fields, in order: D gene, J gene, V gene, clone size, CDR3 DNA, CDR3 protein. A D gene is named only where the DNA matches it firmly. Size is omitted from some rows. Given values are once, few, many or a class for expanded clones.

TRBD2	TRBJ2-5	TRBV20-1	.	TGCAGTGCTAGAGATCCTCTAGCGGGGGCCCAGTACTTC	CSARDPLAGAQYF
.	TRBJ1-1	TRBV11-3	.	TGTGCCAGCAGGGGACGGACTACTGAAGCTTTCTTT	CASRGRTTEAFF
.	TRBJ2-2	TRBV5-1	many	TGCGCCAGCAGCTTGGCACTAGTCTCCGGGGAGCTGTTTTTT	CASSLALVSGELFF
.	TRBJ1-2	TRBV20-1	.	TGCAGTGCCGCGAGGGGAGATCCTGGAAACACCTTC	CSAARGDPGNTF
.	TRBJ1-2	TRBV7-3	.	TGTGCCAGCAGCAGGGGGTCGGGGGGGGGCTACACCTTC	CASSRGSGGGYTF
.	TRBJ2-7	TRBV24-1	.	TGTGCCACCAGTGCAATGGGAACCTACGAGCAGTACTTC	CATSAMGTYEQYF
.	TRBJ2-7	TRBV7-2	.	TGTGCCAGCAGCCCATCGGGAGGGGGCCACGAGCAGTACTTC	CASSPSGGGHEQYF
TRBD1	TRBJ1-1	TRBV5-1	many	TGCGCCAGCAGAGCCGGGACAGTGAACACTGAAGCTTTCTTT	CASRAGTVNTEAFF
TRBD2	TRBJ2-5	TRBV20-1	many	TGCAGTGCTAGTGGGACTATTCAAGAGACCCAGTACTTC	CSASGTIQETQYF
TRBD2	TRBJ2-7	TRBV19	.	TGTGCCAGTGGGACTACTTACGAGCAGTACTTC	CASGTTYEQYF
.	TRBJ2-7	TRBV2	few	TGCGCCAGCAGTAACAGCGCCTACGAGCAGTACTTC	CASSNSAYEQYF
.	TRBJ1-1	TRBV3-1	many	TGTGCCAGCAGCCAAGAAGGTTGGGATGAAGCTTTCTTT	CASSQEGWDEAFF
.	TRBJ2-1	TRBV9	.	TGTGCCAGCAGCGGTAGCGGTTCTTTGTACACTGGGCAGTTCTTC	CASSGSGSLYTGQFF
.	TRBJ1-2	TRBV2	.	TGTGCCAGCAGTGAAGACAAAGGAGGAAACACCTTC	CASSEDKGGNTF
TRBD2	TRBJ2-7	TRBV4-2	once	TGTGCCAGCAGCCAAGAGCGGGGGTCCTACGAGCAGTACTTC	CASSQERGSYEQYF
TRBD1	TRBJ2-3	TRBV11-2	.	TGTGCCAGCAGTTCGGACAGGGATTCAGATACGCAGTATTTT	CASSSDRDSDTQYF
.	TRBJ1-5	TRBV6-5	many	TGTGCCAGCAGTTACGGGGTTAGCAATCAGCCCCAGCATTTT	CASSYGVSNQPQHF
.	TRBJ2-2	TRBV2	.	TGTGCCACAACCCGGGGGGCAGACACCGGGGAGCTGTTTTTT	CATTRGADTGELFF
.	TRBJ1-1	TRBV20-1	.	TGCAGCGTTGAAGAGGGCGTTAACGCTTTCTTT	CSVEEGVNAFF
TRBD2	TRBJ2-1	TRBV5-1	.	TGTGCCAGCAGCACTAGCGGGGGGTCGTACAATGAGCAGTTCTTC	CASSTSGGSYNEQFF
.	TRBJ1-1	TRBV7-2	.	TGTGCCAGCAGCTTAGCAGCAGGGATGACTGAAGCTTTCTTC	CASSLAAGMTEAFF
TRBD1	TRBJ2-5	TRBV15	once	TGTGCCACCAGCTCCGACAGGGTAGGAGAGGAGCAGTACTTC	CATSSDRVGEEQYF
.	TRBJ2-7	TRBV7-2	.	TGTGCCAGCAGCCAAGACCCGGACGTCTGCAACGAAGCTTACTTC	CASSQDPDVCNEAYF
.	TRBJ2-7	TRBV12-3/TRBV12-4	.	TGTGCCAGCAGCCGAGATTTCGACGAGCAGTACTTC	CASSRDFDEQYF
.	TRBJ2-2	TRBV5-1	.	TGCGCCAGCAGCCCGGCCGCGTGGGCGCGCGGGGAGCTGTTTTTT	CASSPAAWARGELFF
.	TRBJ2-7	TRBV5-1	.	TGCGCCAGCAGCGTGTCCAGGACAGTCTACGAGCAGTACTTC	CASSVSRTVYEQYF
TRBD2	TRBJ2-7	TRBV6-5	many	TGTGCCAGCAGTTACCTCCGGACTAGCGGGGCCGAGCAGTACTTC	CASSYLRTSGAEQYF
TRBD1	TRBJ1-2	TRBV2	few	TGTGCCAGCAGTGAATTGCTCCGGGACAGAGGCTACACCTTC	CASSELLRDRGYTF